These T cell receptor beta chains were read from a single sample in a study of Graves' ophthalmopathy and Graves' hyperthyroidism. TCRdb re-analysed the multiplex PCR reads in MiXCR, keeping a single row per CDR3 protein. Found here are about 500,000 distinct CDR3 sequences, about 35% of them singletons; the top ten hold about 4.2%. The sample comprised peripheral blood or thyroid tissue (not recorded which). Source of these receptors: an adult man with Graves' hyperthyroidism. Both conserved end residues are part of each CDR3. Each record gives: J gene, CDR3 length, V gene, CDR3 protein.

>TRBJ1-2|13|TRBV12-3/TRBV12-4
CASSLRGRGGYTF
>TRBJ1-2|13|TRBV7-2
CASSPLAPGGYTF
>TRBJ2-6|16|TRBV5-1
CASSRTTGVGANVLTF
>TRBJ1-4|14|TRBV7-9
CASSPGTPNEKLFF
>TRBJ1-4|14|TRBV5-1
CASSLATVGEKLFF
>TRBJ1-5|14|TRBV19
CASSAGQGGQPQHF
>TRBJ2-7|12|TRBV12-3/TRBV12-4
CASTDQGYEQYF
>TRBJ2-5|15|TRBV24-1
CATSPGLAQQETQYF
>TRBJ1-1|16|TRBV14
CASSQLIQGRTTEAFF
>TRBJ1-2|15|TRBV7-2
CASSLRRTGSDGYTF
>TRBJ2-2|15|TRBV7-8
CASSLEDRATGELFF
>TRBJ2-2|14|TRBV5-1
CASNLAGSTGELFF
>TRBJ1-3|14|TRBV7-8
CASSSRTGENTIYF
>TRBJ2-2|15|TRBV7-9
CASSQTSGDTGELFF
>TRBJ2-3|14|TRBV5-1
CASSPGFSTDTQYF
>TRBJ2-2|16|TRBV20-1
CSAREGSGGGTGELFF
>TRBJ2-5|15|TRBV9
CASSKLAGGQETQYF